This TCR beta chain was observed in a study of blood T cells in healthy people across ages. This clonotype was seen a single time. Its antigen remains unidentified. V lost 4 bases to trimming and J lost 11 bases; unmatched junction nucleotides: 18. Germline CDR1 SGHRS, CDR2 YFSETQ. The CDR3 sequence is 17 residues long. For the second PCR, which ran for 7 to 11 cycles, a sample-barcoded 5' primer and a J-beta primer mix were used. TCRdb redid the calling of the 5' RACE reads with MiXCR, one entry per CDR3 protein. The table includes hundreds of thousands of distinct CDR3 sequences, 40% to 65% detected once. Study conclusions and caveats: Diversity was higher, and naive CD4+ cells more numerous, in long-lived donors than in aged donors. Diversity of TCR beta correlated strongly with naive T cell percentage.

This TCR came from a man older than 75 in good health. This chain links TRBV5-1 with TRBJ2-5; 12 bases match TRBD2. Sequencing input: blood. The CDR3 coding sequence is TGCGCCAGCAGCAGAGCCTCGGGACTAGCGGGTAACAATGAGCAGTACTTC. This gives the protein CASSRASGLAGNNEQYF.